This T cell receptor (beta chain) was identified during a study of naive and memory T cell subsets (dated by TCRdb to between 2016 and 2019). For the study in its entirety: An open-source, UMI-based TCR alpha and beta sequencing pipeline was applied to sorted naive and memory peripheral blood T cell subsets. RNA was DNase-treated and reverse transcribed with TCR constant-region primers, mostly using SuperScript III. The results of the functional CMV T cell responses matched the IgG serology results in every case. Summary of the overall study and its limitations: TCR abundance followed a power law whose exponent differed between naive and memory subsets but was consistent across the three individuals. In both CD4 and CD8 cells, going from naive through CM, EM and EMRA, the Gini index went up while Shannon and inverse Simpson diversity went down. Single alpha or beta chain sequences, rather than paired alpha/beta receptors, were used to define clonotypes. The repertoire findings for the naive and memory subsets could not be validated, as no ground truth was available. Once error correction was done, more than 95% of naive TCR sequences showed up just once, which made the naive abundance distributions much steeper than those of the memory subsets. RNA-based TCR counts may be influenced by expression changes linked to T cell activation and differentiation.

Receptor amplification or capture employed UMI-ligation and nested PCR. The beta constant-region primer consisted of an equimolar mixture of two oligonucleotides that together covered TRBC1 and TRBC2. Four rounds of PCR, combining the SP2 primer with nested alpha and beta constant-region primers, were used to amplify the ligated cDNA. A single-stranded oligonucleotide carrying the SP2 primer and a 12-nucleotide UMI was ligated to the 3' end of the cDNA by T4 RNA ligase 1. The ligation reaction was kept at 16 degrees C for about 20-24 hours. PCR2 was typically performed as a SYBR Green qPCR and was stopped at a predetermined threshold so that over-amplification was prevented. Every purification after the first one was done using Agencourt AMPure XP magnetic beads. Libraries were quantified by Qubit and checked on a TapeStation, where a main peak was expected near 650 bp. Sequencing of the pooled libraries was done on an Illumina MiSeq using v2 2x251 paired-end kits, which typically yielded roughly 0.95-2 million reads per sample. Each sample was pooled at 3.5 to 4 nM, and about 5-8% PhiX was included to help cluster recognition. For the original study's pipeline: Decombinator assigned V and J genes to Demultiplexor-processed FASTQ reads by tag matching, allowing a single base-pair mismatch. UMIs were used by Collapsinator to correct both sequencing errors and frequency errors arising from PCR heterogeneity. TCRs were translated and CDR3s were extracted from the conserved cysteine to the FGXG phenylalanine by CDR3Translator, with non-productive sequences being flagged. Gini, Shannon entropy and inverse Simpson indices were calculated on repertoires that had been subsampled to equal numbers of UMI-defined TCRs. Within the linear range, a power law was fitted by maximum likelihood to the distributions of clonotype abundance. Similar UMI counts, unique TCR numbers and clonal distributions were obtained with the pipeline and with MIGEC on one naive CD8 sample. The repertoires were searched for approximately 7,000 CMV-associated CDR3 sequences that had been compiled from VDJdb and a published dataset. TCRdb trimmed the raw reads at Q25, called clones with MiXCR and kept productive beta chains. Entries that share a CDR3 protein sequence are merged under the most common genes and DNA. The V and J calls come from TCRdb's annotation, not from the publication. This sample has over 20,000 distinct CDR3 sequences in its table, and around 10% of those were observed once. The ten largest account for about a fifth of the sample.

A note on this clonotype: Its recognized antigen is unknown. One base away there is no much larger clone; base qualities are not given.

The CDR3 starts with the cysteine, ends with the phenylalanine, and has 14 residues. Here the CDR3 DNA is all that survives: 42 bases in frame from base 1. CDR1 and CDR2 (MDHEN, SYDVKM) derive from the germline V gene. Trimming at the junction amounts to 5 bases on V and 3 bases on J, and the germline ends lie 11 bases apart. Separate amplification of TCR alpha and beta chain libraries was performed from the second PCR step onward. CMV status of each donor was established by measuring IFNgamma production from CD4+ T cells after fresh PBMCs were stimulated overnight with CMV viral lysate. Using Miltenyi beads, CD4 T cells were first positively selected, and CD8 T cells were then positively selected from the CD4-negative fraction. After staining for CD3, CD4, CD8, CD45RA, CD27 and a live/dead dye, cells were sorted on a BD Aria II into four subsets based on CD45RA and CD27. A few healthy volunteers provided blood, and each donor's sample was split into CD4 and CD8 T cells and then further divided into four differentiation subsets. Approximately 120 ml of peripheral blood was taken from each donor, and PBMC were separated by density-gradient centrifugation on Ficoll-Paque PLUS. Sorted cells were lysed in RLT buffer, after which RNA was extracted using a Qiagen RNeasy kit and stored at -80 degrees C.

The V and J segments used are TRBV28 and TRBJ2-4; a tentative D call is TRBD1 (6 bases match). Sample: central memory CD8+ T cells from blood. Reading the label with the study, this specimen's cell subset or site is: central memory, CD45RA- CD27+. The sequence was obtained from a human donor in good health. The nucleotide sequence is TGTGCCAGCAGTCCGGTAGGGGGCAAAAACATTCAGTACTTC. This yields the protein CASSPVGGKNIQYF.